This T cell receptor beta chain is from a study of blood T cell repertoires in COVID-19. Turning to the study itself: Both acute and convalescent COVID-19 samples were obtained from the United States, Italy and Spain. T cells, B-cell-depleted T cells, or PBMCs supplied cDNA or gDNA.

CDR1 and CDR2 from the germline V gene are KGHSH and LQKENI. Unmatched junction bases numbered 11, after V lost 8 bases and J lost 3 bases. This CDR3 contains 17 residues. TCRdb's copy holds only in-frame clones and misses some; the assay was immunoSEQ multiplex PCR. The sample holds a few hundred thousand clones, about four fifths seen once. This TCR was sampled from a woman aged 18-30 years with acute or convalescent COVID-19. V is TRBV18 and J is TRBJ2-2; 11 positions match TRBD2. What was sequenced was peripheral blood. In DNA, the CDR3 is TGTGCCAGCACGCTAGCTACTAGCGGGAGATACACCGGGGAGCTGTTTTTT. Encoded protein: CASTLATSGRYTGELFF. Full variable domain (rest looked up from reference TRBV18 and TRBJ2-2): NAGVMQNPRHLVRRRGQEARLRCSPMKGHSHVYWYRQLPEEGLKFMVYLQKENIIDESGMPKERFSAEFPKEGPSILRIQQVVRGDSAAYFCASTLATSGRYTGELFFGEGSRLTVL.